This T cell receptor (beta chain) was retrieved from a study of a mutant IDH1 vaccine in newly diagnosed glioma. Study-wide results and caveats: Alterations occurring in top peripheral T cell clonotypes seemed unrelated to pseudoprogression.

CDR1 and CDR2 (germline): MNHNY, SVGAGI (reference sequence). The CDR3 has 11 residues. The sample's time point: baseline, week 1 (first vaccination visit). Regarding treatment: pre-vaccination baseline after standard-of-care therapy. In regard to this clone: Its antigen is not known.

Sequencing was performed with immunoSEQ multiplex PCR; in TCRdb, only in-frame clones are kept and a portion is missing. The sample records 30,000 or so clones, 82% being singletons. The genes are TRBV6-6 and TRBJ2-3, with 7 bases that match TRBD2. This TCR derives from a man under 40 with glioma. Sample: PBMCs, taken from a glioma patient treated with radiotherapy, temozolomide or both. CDR3 in DNA: TGTGGGGCGGGAGGCACAGATACGCAGTATTTT. As protein: CGAGGTDTQYF.